What follows are 17 T cell receptor beta chains derived from one specimen sequenced in a study of early T cells in non-severe SARS-CoV-2 infection. One entry per CDR3 protein, called by TCRdb with MiXCR from the 5' RACE reads. The sample comprises more than 50,000 distinct CDR3 sequences, 15% of which are singletons, and more than 8.5% rests with the top ten. The material was whole blood, obtained at baseline. These receptors came from an adult who was a healthcare worker with PCR-confirmed SARS-CoV-2 infection or an uninfected control (not recorded which).

This clonotype has only a few counts. This chain links TRBV11-2 with TRBJ2-1; D not resolved. Germline V gene sequence: CDR1 SGHAT, CDR2 FQNNGV. The CDR3 runs to 15 residues. Trimming removed 3 bases from V and 0 bases from J, with 9 bases in between. The CDR3 DNA is TGTGCCAGCAGCTTCGGTTTAAGCTCCTACAATGAGCAGTTCTTC. The encoded protein is CASSFGLSSYNEQFF.

The chain links TRBV7-9 to TRBJ1-4; D remains ambiguous. The V gene's germline CDR1 is SEHNR and CDR2 FQNEAQ (reference sequence). This CDR3 region has 15 residues. V was clipped by 3 bases and J by 1 base, with 9 bases between them. CDR3 loop: CASSFQEKTNEKLFF. CDR3 DNA: TGTGCCAGCAGCTTCCAGGAGAAAACTAATGAAAAACTGTTTTTT.

This clonotype was detected a few times. The genes are TRBV7-9 and TRBJ2-3; TRBD2 matches 11 bases. The trim removed 3 bases at V and 2 bases at J, leaving 4 bases unmatched. The germline V gene has CDR1 SEHNR and CDR2 FQNEAQ (reference sequence). The CDR3 length is 16 residues. CDR3 coding DNA: TGTGCCAGCAGCTTCCCTAGCGGGAGGAACACAGATACGCAGTATTTT. Residues: CASSFPSGRNTDTQYF.

This clonotype was found many times. The rearrangement links TRBV19 to TRBJ1-2; unclear D gene. This CDR3 spans 17 amino acids. Looked up from germline, CDR1 is LNHDA and CDR2 is SQIVND (reference sequence). Trimming removed 3 bases from V and 0 bases from J, with 17 bases in between. CDR3 in DNA: TGTGCCAGTAGTATGAGGTGGGCAGGCCCAGCTAACTATGGCTACACCTTC. Translating it yields CASSMRWAGPANYGYTF.

In its sample, this clonotype was seen a few times. The chain recombines TRBV29-1 with TRBJ2-3, with 7 bases aligning to TRBD2. V was pared by 2 bases and J by 0 bases, with 2 bases of the junction left unmatched. The CDR3 sequence is 14 residues long. Germline V lookup: CDR1 SQVTM, CDR2 ANQGSEA. This CDR3 reads CSVELADSTDTQYF. In DNA, the CDR3 is TGCAGCGTTGAACTAGCGGATAGCACAGATACGCAGTATTTT.

This clonotype has more than one count but fewer than ten. The chain carries TRBV27 and TRBJ2-7, with TRBD1 identical over 8 bases. V dropped 7 bases and J dropped 0; count of bases not matched to a gene: 2. The CDR3 totals 13 residues. Germline assignment: CDR1 MNHEY and CDR2 SMNVEV (reference sequence). The CDR3, as DNA: TGTGCCAGCAAGGGACAGGACTCCTACGAGCAGTACTTC. Translated, it gives CASKGQDSYEQYF.

The gene calls are TRBV18 and TRBJ1-1; D is undetermined. Trimming removed 1 base at V and 0 bases at J, with 6 bases between. Germline lookup yields CDR1 KGHSH and CDR2 LQKENI. The CDR3 consists of 14 residues. CDR3 sequence: CASSPQRLNTEAFF. The CDR3 bases are TGTGCCAGCTCACCACAGCGACTGAACACTGAAGCTTTCTTT.

This sequence joins TRBV4-2 and TRBJ2-7; 9 nucleotides align to TRBD1. This CDR3 has 15 residues. With V trimmed by 2 bases and J by 2 bases, 4 bases remained unmatched. The germline gives CDR1 LGHNA, CDR2 YNFKEQ. The CDR3 spells CASSQRQGEPYEQYF. DNA for the CDR3: TGTGCCAGCAGCCAAAGACAGGGGGAACCCTACGAGCAGTACTTC.

This clonotype was seen a few times. J is TRBJ2-1 and V is TRBV5-6; maybe TRBD1 (5 bases). V lost 3 bases to trimming and J lost 14 bases, with 12 bases between them. CDR1 and CDR2 (germline): SGHDT, YYEEEE. The CDR3 runs 11 residues. The CDR3 loop is CASSSRVREFF. The CDR3 DNA sequence: TGTGCCAGCAGCTCCAGGGTTAGGGAGTTCTTC.

In its sample, this clonotype ranks as medium-sized. The genes are TRBV28 and TRBJ2-7; D call uncertain. Germline assignment: CDR1 MDHEN and CDR2 SYDVKM. This CDR3 has 16 residues. V lost 4 bases and J 3 bases, leaving 19 bases between the germline ends. The DNA for the CDR3 is TGTGCCAGCAGTTCCATACGGGCAGCCTTCGACTACGAGCAGTACTTC. Its protein is CASSSIRAAFDYEQYF.

This clonotype was counted between two and nine times. V gene TRBV20-1 combines with J gene TRBJ2-4; D is ambiguous. This CDR3 contains 16 residues. Germline assignment: CDR1 DFQATT and CDR2 SNEGSKA (reference sequence). V lost 0 bases and J 3 bases, leaving 15 bases between the germline ends. The CDR3 region is CSAREVVSQLKNIQYF. DNA of the CDR3: TGCAGTGCTAGAGAAGTTGTAAGCCAGCTCAAAAACATTCAGTACTTC.

This clonotype has more than one count but fewer than ten. The rearrangement joins TRBV25-1 to TRBJ2-1; 15 bases line up with TRBD2. There are 17 residues in the CDR3. The V segment lost 2 bases and the J segment 6 bases; nucleotides outside the gene matches: 5. From germline, CDR1 is MGHDK and CDR2 SYGVNS. Here the CDR3 DNA reads TGTGCCAGCAGTGAAAACTTGGGACTAGCGGGAGGCAATGAGCAGTTCTTC. Its protein is CASSENLGLAGGNEQFF.

This clonotype has just a few counts. The chain employs TRBV10-2 and TRBJ2-1; 12 bases line up with TRBD2. Trimming at V came to 6 bases and at J to 9 bases, leaving 6 bases not matched to a gene. The CDR3 has 14 amino acids. The germline CDR1 and CDR2 sequences are WSHSY and SAAADI. This CDR3 reads CASRVTSGRSEQFF. The CDR3 region has the DNA TGCGCCAGCAGGGTGACTAGCGGGAGATCTGAGCAGTTCTTC.

The V and J genes are TRBV29-1 and TRBJ2-7, with 7 bases fitting TRBD1. The CDR3 has 14 residues. V shed 1 base, J shed 6 bases, and the junction held 9 bases outside the gene matches. Germline V CDR1 and CDR2: SQVTM, ANQGSEA. This chain's CDR3 is CSVEARGRTSEQYF. CDR3 DNA sequence: TGCAGCGTTGAAGCTAGGGGGCGCACAAGCGAGCAGTACTTC.

V and J are TRBV11-2 and TRBJ2-1, with TRBD2 as a possible D gene (6 bases). This CDR3 region has 16 residues. The germline gives CDR1 SGHAT, CDR2 FQNNGV. V gave up 6 bases and J gave up 0 bases, with 15 bases separating them. This chain's CDR3 is CASRLKVGSSYNEQFF. CDR3 sequence (DNA): TGTGCCAGCAGACTAAAGGTCGGGAGCTCCTACAATGAGCAGTTCTTC.

The rearrangement uses TRBV20-1 and TRBJ2-2, with D hard to call. Germline V gives CDR1 DFQATT, CDR2 SNEGSKA (reference sequence). This CDR3 is 14 amino acids long. The V end lost 3 bases, the J end lost 0 bases, and 8 bases lay between the germline ends. The chain's CDR3 is CSARTATNTGELFF. The CDR3 DNA follows: TGCAGTGCTAGGACCGCGACGAACACCGGGGAGCTGTTTTTT.

This clonotype occurred a few times. This chain links TRBV12-3 or TRBV12-4 with TRBJ2-7; D perhaps matches TRBD1 (6 bases). The CDR3 extends over 16 amino acids. The V end lost 5 bases, the J end lost 0 bases, and 17 bases lay between the germline ends. The CDR3 here is CASSPSDSSPSYEQYF. The CDR3 DNA reads TGTGCCAGCAGTCCCTCGGACAGTAGTCCCTCCTACGAGCAGTACTTC.